This TCR beta chain was identified during a study of control samples from healthy donors and cancer patients. The germline CDR1 and CDR2 sequences are SGHAT and FQNNGV. With 5 bases clipped from V and 7 bases from J, the junction kept 7 bases outside the gene matches. The CDR3 sequence is 14 residues long. TCRdb's copy holds only in-frame clones and misses some; the assay was immunoSEQ multiplex PCR. The sample includes approximately 140,000 clones, around 92% of them seen just once. The V call is TRBV11-2, the J call TRBJ1-4, with 7 bases aligning to TRBD1. Material: PBMCs. The TCR comes from a man in his forties or fifties with head and neck cancer. Here the CDR3 DNA reads TGTGCCAGCAGCGAACACAGGGGCCGTGAAAAACTGTTTTTT. Its translation: CASSEHRGREKLFF.